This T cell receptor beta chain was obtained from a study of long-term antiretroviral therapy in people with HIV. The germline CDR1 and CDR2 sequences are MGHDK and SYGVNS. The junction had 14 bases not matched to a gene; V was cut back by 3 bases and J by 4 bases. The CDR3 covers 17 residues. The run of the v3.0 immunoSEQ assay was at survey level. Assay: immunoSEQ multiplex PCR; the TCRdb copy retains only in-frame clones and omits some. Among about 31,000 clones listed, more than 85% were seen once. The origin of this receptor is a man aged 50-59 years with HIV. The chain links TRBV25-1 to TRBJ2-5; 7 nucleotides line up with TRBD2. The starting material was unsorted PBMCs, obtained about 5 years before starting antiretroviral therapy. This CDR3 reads CASSDFLGLAARETQYF. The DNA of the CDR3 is TGTGCCAGCAGTGATTTTCTCGGGCTAGCGGCCCGAGAGACCCAGTACTTC.